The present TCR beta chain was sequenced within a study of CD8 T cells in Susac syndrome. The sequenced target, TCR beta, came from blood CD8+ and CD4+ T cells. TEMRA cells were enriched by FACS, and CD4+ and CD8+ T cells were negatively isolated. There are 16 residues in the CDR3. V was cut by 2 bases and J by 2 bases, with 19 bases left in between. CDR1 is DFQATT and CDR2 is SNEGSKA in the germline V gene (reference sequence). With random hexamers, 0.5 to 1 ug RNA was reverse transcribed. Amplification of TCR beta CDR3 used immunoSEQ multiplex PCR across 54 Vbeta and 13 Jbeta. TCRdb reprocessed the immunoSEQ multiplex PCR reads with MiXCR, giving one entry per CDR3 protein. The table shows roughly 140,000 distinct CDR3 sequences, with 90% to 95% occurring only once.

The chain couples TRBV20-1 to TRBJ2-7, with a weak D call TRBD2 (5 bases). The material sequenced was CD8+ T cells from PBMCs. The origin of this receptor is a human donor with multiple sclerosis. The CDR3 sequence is CSARFRFGRTTYEQYF. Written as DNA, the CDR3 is TGCAGTGCTAGATTCCGGTTTGGGAGAACTACCTACGAGCAGTACTTC.